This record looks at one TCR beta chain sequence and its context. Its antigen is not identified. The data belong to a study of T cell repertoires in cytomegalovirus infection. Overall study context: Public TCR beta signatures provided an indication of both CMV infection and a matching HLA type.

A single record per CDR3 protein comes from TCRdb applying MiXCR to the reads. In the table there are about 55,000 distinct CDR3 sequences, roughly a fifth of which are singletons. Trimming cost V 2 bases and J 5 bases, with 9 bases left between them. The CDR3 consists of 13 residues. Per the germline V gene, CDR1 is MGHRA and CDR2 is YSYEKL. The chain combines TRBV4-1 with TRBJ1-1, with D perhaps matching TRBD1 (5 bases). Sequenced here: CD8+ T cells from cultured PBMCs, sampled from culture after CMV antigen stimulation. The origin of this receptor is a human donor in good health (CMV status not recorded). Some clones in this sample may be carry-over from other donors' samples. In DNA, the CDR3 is TGCGCCAGCAGCCAATGGGAGGGGACTGAAGCTTTCTTT. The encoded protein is CASSQWEGTEAFF.